These 2 T cell receptor beta chains were sequenced from one sample in a study of naive and memory T cell subsets. Ligated cDNA underwent four rounds of PCR with nested alpha and beta constant region primers and SP2. TCRdb used MiXCR to reprocess the UMI-ligation and nested PCR reads, holding one entry per CDR3 protein. The sample lists around 35,000 distinct CDR3 sequences; around 10% were seen once. Described treatment: skin biopsy from PPD injection site in Mantoux-positive individual. An oligonucleotide containing a UMI was ligated to the 3' end of TCR cDNA. The sample here was skin, taken from a tuberculin skin test site. The receptors stem from an adult in good health.

This clonotype was observed a few times. The chain joins TRBV14 to TRBJ2-3, with D possibly TRBD2 on 6 matching bases. The CDR3 covers 19 residues. Trimming removed 2 bases from V and 0 bases from J, with 21 bases in between. Germline assignment: CDR1 SGHDN and CDR2 FVKESK. The CDR3 DNA follows: TGTGCCAGCAGCCAATTTAGCGGCCGAGGATCTACTAGCACAGATACGCAGTATTTT. Translated, it gives CASSQFSGRGSTSTDTQYF.

There are a few counts of this clonotype. The chain employs TRBV5-4 and TRBJ2-5, with 8 bases that match TRBD1. From germline, CDR1 is SGHNT and CDR2 YYREEE (reference sequence). This CDR3 comprises 14 residues. After removal of 1 base from V and 5 bases from J, the junction contained 4 bases not matched to a gene. The CDR3 DNA sequence: TGTGCCAGCAGCTTGCAGGGGGCGACGGAGACCCAGTACTTC. It specifies CASSLQGATETQYF.